A selection of T cell receptor beta chains follows, all from one sample in a study of shared clonotypes between healthy human individuals. Assay: immunoSEQ multiplex PCR; the TCRdb copy retains only in-frame clones and omits some. This repertoire shows 2 million to 2.5 million clones, 90% to 95% found once; its top ten account for roughly 0.36%. Sequencing was done on a sample of naive CD4+ T cells from PBMCs. The receptor source for this set is a man aged 18 to 29 in good health. Some clones in this sample may be carry-over from other donors' samples. CDR3s include the opening cysteine and the closing phenylalanine or tryptophan. A D gene is named only where the DNA matches it firmly. Where a row states a size, it is once, few, many or the class of an expanded clone; other rows omit it.

CDR3 DNA | CDR3 protein | clone size | V gene | D gene | J gene
TGTGCCAGCAGTGAATTCTTCACAGATACGCAGTATTTT | CASSEFFTDTQYF | . | TRBV2 | . | TRBJ2-3
TGTGCCAGCAGTCCGGGGGACTCCGGGGGCGGAGAGACCCAGTACTTC | CASSPGDSGGGETQYF | . | TRBV28 | . | TRBJ2-5
TGCAGCGTTGACCAGACGCAGGGGGCGAGTGGCTACACCTTC | CSVDQTQGASGYTF | . | TRBV29-1 | TRBD1 | TRBJ1-2
TGTGCCAGCAGTTGGGCAGCCTCTGGGGCCAACGTCCTGACTTTC | CASSWAASGANVLTF | . | TRBV28 | . | TRBJ2-6
TGTGCCAGCAGCGTAGCGGGAGCGGACTACGAGCAGTACTTC | CASSVAGADYEQYF | . | TRBV9 | . | TRBJ2-7
TGTGCCAGTTCTCTAGCGGGAGGGCCCTACGAGCAGTACTTC | CASSLAGGPYEQYF | . | TRBV27 | TRBD2 | TRBJ2-7
TGTGCCAGCAGTGAGGGGACAGGTGGTTCGGAGACCCAGTACTTC | CASSEGTGGSETQYF | . | TRBV25-1 | TRBD1 | TRBJ2-5
TGTGCCAGCTCAGGGGCCATCCACGAGCAGTACTTC | CASSGAIHEQYF | once | TRBV11-2 | . | TRBJ2-7
TGTGCCTGGAGTGTATGGGTCGGGAGGTCCTACGAGCAGTACTTC | CAWSVWVGRSYEQYF | once | TRBV30 | TRBD2 | TRBJ2-7
TGTGCCAGCTCACCACTGGCGGGAGGTACCGGGGAGCTGTTTTTT | CASSPLAGGTGELFF | . | TRBV18 | TRBD2 | TRBJ2-2
TGTGCCTGGAGTCCCTCGATCAGGAACTATGGCTACACCTTC | CAWSPSIRNYGYTF | . | TRBV30 | . | TRBJ1-2
TGCGCCAGCAGTAGCCAGAGCGGGGCCCCTCTGGGGCAGTTCTTC | CASSSQSGAPLGQFF | . | TRBV10-1 | TRBD2 | TRBJ2-1
TGTGCCAGCAGCGTAGTGTCCACAGATACGCAGTATTTT | CASSVVSTDTQYF | . | TRBV9 | . | TRBJ2-3
TGTGCCAGCTCACTCTTAGCGGGAGAGTCCACAGATACGCAGTATTTT | CASSLLAGESTDTQYF | . | TRBV18 | TRBD2 | TRBJ2-3
TGTGCCATATCCGGGACTACAGTCGGTGAGCAGTTCTTC | CAISGTTVGEQFF | . | TRBV7-9 | TRBD2 | TRBJ2-1
TGCGCCAGCAGCTCGGGGGCGACCCGGGCGGGCGGGGAGCTGTTTTTT | CASSSGATRAGGELFF | . | TRBV5-1 | . | TRBJ2-2
TGCGCCAGCAGCCCACCCGGAGACGGTCTCATGAACACTGAAGCTTTCTTT | CASSPPGDGLMNTEAFF | . | TRBV4-1 | . | TRBJ1-1
TGTGCCAGTACCATAACAGGGTATAGCACAGATACGCAGTATTTT | CASTITGYSTDTQYF | . | TRBV19 | . | TRBJ2-3
TGTGCCAGCAGTCTCGAACAGAGAAACACCATATATTTT | CASSLEQRNTIYF | . | TRBV2 | . | TRBJ1-3
TGTGCCAGCACCTCCTGGGAGAACACTGAAGCTTTCTTT | CASTSWENTEAFF | . | TRBV28 | . | TRBJ1-1
TGTGCCAGCAGTTTCTCCGGGGGGAGCTCCTACGAGCAGTACTTC | CASSFSGGSSYEQYF | . | TRBV28 | TRBD2 | TRBJ2-7
TGTGCCATCATGGGTGCCCGGGCCCTTAATAACTCTGGAAACACCATATATTTT | CAIMGARALNNSGNTIYF | . | TRBV10-3 | . | TRBJ1-3
TGTGCCAGCACCGGCAGCGGGAGGCCCGAGACCCAGTACTTC | CASTGSGRPETQYF | . | TRBV11-2 | TRBD2 | TRBJ2-5
TGTGCCAGCAGTTTAAGAGCAGGGAACACTGAAGCTTTCTTT | CASSLRAGNTEAFF | . | TRBV27 | . | TRBJ1-1
TGTGCCAGCAGTAGCCGGACAGACGGGAAGCCCCAGCATTTT | CASSSRTDGKPQHF | . | TRBV6-6 | . | TRBJ1-5
TGTGCCAGCCTGAATAGCGGGAGGTCCTACAATGAGCAGTTCTTC | CASLNSGRSYNEQFF | once | TRBV19 | TRBD2 | TRBJ2-1
TGTGCCAGCTCACTGGACAGGGGGTCCACAGATACGCAGTATTTT | CASSLDRGSTDTQYF | . | TRBV18 | TRBD1 | TRBJ2-3
TGTGCCAGCAGCTTAAGTATCCAGATTCCAACCTACGAGCAGTACTTC | CASSLSIQIPTYEQYF | . | TRBV7-9 | . | TRBJ2-7
TGTGCCAGTAGTATAGCCCGGAACTTACTCTATGGCTACACCTTC | CASSIARNLLYGYTF | . | TRBV19 | . | TRBJ1-2
TGTGCCAGCTCACCTCAACCGGCGGGAGGCCAAGAGACCCAGTACTTC | CASSPQPAGGQETQYF | . | TRBV18 | TRBD2 | TRBJ2-5
TGTGCCAGCAGCATAGGTAGGACAGGGTCCTACTACGAGCAGTACTTC | CASSIGRTGSYYEQYF | . | TRBV9 | TRBD1 | TRBJ2-7
TGTGCCAGCAGTTTGCCCGGGATTCAAGAGACCCAGTACTTC | CASSLPGIQETQYF | . | TRBV5-6 | . | TRBJ2-5
TGTGCCTGGGAGCCTCCGGGACAGGGACTCCAAGAGACCCAGTACTTC | CAWEPPGQGLQETQYF | . | TRBV30 | TRBD1 | TRBJ2-5
TGTGCCAGCATCACTCAGGGGGCAGTCACTGAAGCTTTCTTT | CASITQGAVTEAFF | . | TRBV2 | TRBD1 | TRBJ1-1
TGTGCCAGCGGGACAGGGCCAGATACGCAGTATTTT | CASGTGPDTQYF | . | TRBV25-1 | TRBD1 | TRBJ2-3
TGTGCCACCCGGCGGGGGGAAGAGACCCAGTACTTC | CATRRGEETQYF | . | TRBV15 | TRBD2 | TRBJ2-5
TGCGCCAGCAGTCAAGAGCCTGTGGGCACTGAAGCTTTCTTT | CASSQEPVGTEAFF | . | TRBV4-1 | . | TRBJ1-1
TGTGCCAGCAGCTTGAGACTAGCGGGAGGCGAGCAGTACTTC | CASSLRLAGGEQYF | . | TRBV5-5 | TRBD2 | TRBJ2-7
TGTGCCAGCAGCTTAGCCCCGGGACCTACCTCTCCCGAGCAGTACTTC | CASSLAPGPTSPEQYF | . | TRBV7-6 | . | TRBJ2-7
TGCAGCGTCTCCGGCCGGACAGGAACCTACGAGCAGTACTTC | CSVSGRTGTYEQYF | . | TRBV29-1 | TRBD1 | TRBJ2-7
TGTGCCTGGAGGTTGGTTAGCACAGATACGCAGTATTTT | CAWRLVSTDTQYF | . | TRBV30 | . | TRBJ2-3
TGTGCCAGCAGCTTATCCGTAGCGGGAGGGTCCTACGAGCAGTACTTC | CASSLSVAGGSYEQYF | . | TRBV7-2 | TRBD2 | TRBJ2-7
TGTGCCAGCTCACTAAACGGGATTTTAACCTACAATGAGCAGTTCTTC | CASSLNGILTYNEQFF | . | TRBV18 | . | TRBJ2-1
TGTGCCAGCAGGGGGACAGGGGGTGACTATGGCTACACCTTC | CASRGTGGDYGYTF | . | TRBV6-6 | TRBD1 | TRBJ1-2
TGTGCCAGCAGTGAAACTGGGGCAGGAACCTACGAGCAGTACTTC | CASSETGAGTYEQYF | . | TRBV25-1 | . | TRBJ2-7
TGTGCCAGCAGCCAAGATAGACAGGCTAGTGGCACAGATACGCAGTATTTT | CASSQDRQASGTDTQYF | . | TRBV4-2 | . | TRBJ2-3
TGCGCCAGCAGCCAAGATCATGAGGCGCTGCCCCGCTCCTACGAGCAGTACTTC | CASSQDHEALPRSYEQYF | . | TRBV4-1 | . | TRBJ2-7
TGTGCCAGCAGCCAAGCGTGGACAGGGAACTATGGCTACACCTTC | CASSQAWTGNYGYTF | . | TRBV14 | TRBD1 | TRBJ1-2
TGTGCCAGCTCACCTCAGGGACAATACAATGAGCAGTTCTTC | CASSPQGQYNEQFF | . | TRBV18 | . | TRBJ2-1
TGTGCCAGCAGCACACAGGGGGCGTCCACAGATACGCAGTATTTT | CASSTQGASTDTQYF | once | TRBV6-6 | TRBD1 | TRBJ2-3
TGTGCCAGCCAGTTCTCTGGAAACACCATATATTTT | CASQFSGNTIYF | . | TRBV6-1 | . | TRBJ1-3
TGCGCCAGCAGCTTGGTCAGGGCGAACACCGGGGAGCTGTTTTTT | CASSLVRANTGELFF | . | TRBV5-1 | . | TRBJ2-2
TGCGCCAGCAGCTTGGTAGGGACAGGGGATGAGCAGTTCTTC | CASSLVGTGDEQFF | . | TRBV5-1 | TRBD1 | TRBJ2-1
TGTGCCAGCAGTGCGATACAGGGGATGGACACTGAAGCTTTCTTT | CASSAIQGMDTEAFF | . | TRBV6-5 | TRBD1 | TRBJ1-1
TGTGCCAGCAGCCCCGGGGACGGCTACGAGCAGTACTTC | CASSPGDGYEQYF | . | TRBV28 | . | TRBJ2-7